This T cell receptor beta chain was sequenced during a study of blood T cells in healthy people across ages. Points from the study as a whole: Age brought a roughly linear fall in TCR beta diversity measured per million T cells. Across samples, TCR beta diversity tracked strongly with naive T cell percentage.

Germline CDR1 reads MDHEN; CDR2 reads SYDVKM. V lost 3 bases to trimming and J lost 6 bases, with 12 bases between them. This CDR3 region has 14 residues. This clonotype was seen once. Its antigen is not known. Together with a sample-barcoded 5' primer, a J-beta primer mix was included in a second PCR lasting about 7 to 11 cycles. Tags on each cDNA molecule came from a template-switch adaptor with 12 random nucleotides. TCRdb reprocessed the 5' RACE reads with MiXCR, giving one entry per CDR3 protein. The sample lists some 1,800,000 distinct CDR3 sequences, roughly two fifths seen once, with more than 20% in the top ten.

The sequenced sample was blood. The receptor's source is a human donor in good health. This sequence joins TRBV28 and TRBJ1-5, with D tentatively TRBD1 (5 bases). CDR3 in amino acids: CASSFRVKGQPQHF. CDR3 DNA sequence: TGTGCCAGCAGTTTCAGGGTGAAGGGTCAGCCCCAGCATTTT.